This T cell receptor beta chain was observed in a study of post-analysis software for immune sequencing data. Libraries were made from TCR beta cDNA, and they carried unique molecular identifiers. When about 0.85 to 11 million T cells were used, they gave roughly 490,000 cDNA molecules. One entry per CDR3 protein results from TCRdb running MiXCR on the PCR reads. The sample consists of 600,000 to 700,000 distinct CDR3 sequences, around 64% of them appearing once. Study-wide results and caveats: A significant reduction in normalized Chao1 diversity was observed in multiple sclerosis patients versus controls. Samples sharing a preparation batch grouped tightly together when assessed by F measure. In patients, roughly 5 TRBV segments were more frequent than in controls, with TRBV5-6, TRBV5-1 and TRBV20-1 among them.

On this clonotype itself: Its antigen is undetermined.

CDR1 and CDR2 (germline): SGHRS, YFSETQ. CDR3 length equals 15 residues. Trimming left V 4 bases short and J 2 bases short, with 14 bases between. This sequence was found in a girl aged 2 to 10 with multiple sclerosis. This rearrangement joins TRBV5-1 to TRBJ2-3, with TRBD2 as a possible D gene (5 bases). Sequencing was performed on blood. CDR3 in DNA: TGCGCCAGCAGCCAGGAGGAACAGCCCACAGATACGCAGTATTTT. It translates to CASSQEEQPTDTQYF. The variable domain in full, completed from reference TRBV5-1 and TRBJ2-3, reads KAGVTQTPRYLIKTRGQQVTLSCSPISGHRSVSWYQQTPGQGLQFLFEYFSETQRNKGNFPGRFSGRQFSNSRSEMNVSTLELGDSALYLCASSQEEQPTDTQYFGPGTRLTVL.